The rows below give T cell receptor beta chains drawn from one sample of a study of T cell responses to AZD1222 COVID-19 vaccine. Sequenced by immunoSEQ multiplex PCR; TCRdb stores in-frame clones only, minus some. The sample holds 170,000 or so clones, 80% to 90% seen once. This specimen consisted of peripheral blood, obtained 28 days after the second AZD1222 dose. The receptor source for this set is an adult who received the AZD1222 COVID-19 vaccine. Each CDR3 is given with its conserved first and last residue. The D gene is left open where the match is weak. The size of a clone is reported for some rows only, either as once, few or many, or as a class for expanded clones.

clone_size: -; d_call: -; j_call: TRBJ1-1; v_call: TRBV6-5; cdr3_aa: CASSFGTVNTEAFF; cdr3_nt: TGTGCCAGCAGCTTTGGGACGGTGAACACTGAAGCTTTCTTT
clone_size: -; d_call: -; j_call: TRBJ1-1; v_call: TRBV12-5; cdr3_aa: CASAPGTLRGISTEAFF; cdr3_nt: TGTGCTAGTGCCCCGGGGACCCTACGTGGAATTAGCACTGAAGCTTTCTTT
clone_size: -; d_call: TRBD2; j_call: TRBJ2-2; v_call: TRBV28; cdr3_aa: CASRLAGVANTGELFF; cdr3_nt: TGTGCCAGCAGACTAGCGGGGGTCGCGAACACCGGGGAGCTGTTTTTT
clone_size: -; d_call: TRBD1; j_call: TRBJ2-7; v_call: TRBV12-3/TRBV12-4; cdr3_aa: CASSRDSYYEQYF; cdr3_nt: TGTGCCAGCAGCCGGGACAGTTACTACGAGCAGTACTTC
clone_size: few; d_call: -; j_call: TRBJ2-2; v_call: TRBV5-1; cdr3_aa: CASKSGMNTGELFF; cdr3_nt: TGCGCCAGCAAATCCGGGATGAACACCGGGGAGCTGTTTTTT
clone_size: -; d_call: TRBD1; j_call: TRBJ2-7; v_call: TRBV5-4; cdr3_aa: CASSRPGQGNHEQYF; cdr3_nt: TGTGCCAGCAGCCGTCCGGGACAGGGTAACCACGAGCAGTACTTC
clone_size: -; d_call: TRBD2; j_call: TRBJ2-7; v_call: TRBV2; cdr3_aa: CASSGLAGGDEQYF; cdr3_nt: TGTGCCAGCAGTGGGCTAGCGGGGGGAGACGAGCAGTACTTC
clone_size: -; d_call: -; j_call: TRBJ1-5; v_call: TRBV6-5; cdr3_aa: CASSYGGNQPQHF; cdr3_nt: TGTGCCAGCAGTTACGGAGGCAATCAGCCCCAGCATTTT
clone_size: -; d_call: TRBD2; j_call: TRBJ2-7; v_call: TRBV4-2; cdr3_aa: CASSVAGAYEQYF; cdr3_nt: TGTGCCAGCAGCGTAGCGGGGGCCTACGAGCAGTACTTC
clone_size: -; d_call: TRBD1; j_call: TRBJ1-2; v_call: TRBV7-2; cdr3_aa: CASSSSGGADYGYTF; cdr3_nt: TGTGCCAGCAGCTCCTCAGGGGGCGCCGACTATGGCTACACCTTC
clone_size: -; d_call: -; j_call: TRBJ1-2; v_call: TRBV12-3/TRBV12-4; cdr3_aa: CASSPGQGNGYTF; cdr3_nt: TGTGCCAGCAGTCCCGGACAAGGGAATGGCTACACCTTC
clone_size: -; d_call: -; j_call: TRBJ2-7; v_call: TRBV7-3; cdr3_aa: CASSFPGPTLFSYEQYF; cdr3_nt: TGTGCCAGCAGCTTTCCAGGCCCTACTCTATTCTCCTACGAGCAGTACTTC